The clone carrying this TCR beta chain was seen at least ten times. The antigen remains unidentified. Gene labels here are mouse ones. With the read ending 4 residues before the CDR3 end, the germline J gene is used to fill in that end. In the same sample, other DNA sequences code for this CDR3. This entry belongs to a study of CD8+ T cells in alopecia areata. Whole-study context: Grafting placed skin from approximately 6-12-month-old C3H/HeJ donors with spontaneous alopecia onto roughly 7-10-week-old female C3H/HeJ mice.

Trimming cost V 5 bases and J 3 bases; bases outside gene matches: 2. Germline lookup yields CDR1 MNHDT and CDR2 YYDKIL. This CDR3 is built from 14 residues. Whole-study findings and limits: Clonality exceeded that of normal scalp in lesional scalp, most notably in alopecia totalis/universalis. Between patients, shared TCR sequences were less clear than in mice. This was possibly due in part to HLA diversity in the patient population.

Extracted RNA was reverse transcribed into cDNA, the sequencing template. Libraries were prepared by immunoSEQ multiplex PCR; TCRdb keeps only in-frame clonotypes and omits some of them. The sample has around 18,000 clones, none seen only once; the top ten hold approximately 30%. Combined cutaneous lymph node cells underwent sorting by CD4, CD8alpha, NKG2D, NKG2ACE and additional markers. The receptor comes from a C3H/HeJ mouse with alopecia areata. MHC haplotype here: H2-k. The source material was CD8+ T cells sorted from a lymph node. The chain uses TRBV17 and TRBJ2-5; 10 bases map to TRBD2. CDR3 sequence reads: CASSRLGGQDTQYF. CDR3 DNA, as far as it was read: TGTGCTAGCAGTCGACTGGGGGGTCAAGAC.